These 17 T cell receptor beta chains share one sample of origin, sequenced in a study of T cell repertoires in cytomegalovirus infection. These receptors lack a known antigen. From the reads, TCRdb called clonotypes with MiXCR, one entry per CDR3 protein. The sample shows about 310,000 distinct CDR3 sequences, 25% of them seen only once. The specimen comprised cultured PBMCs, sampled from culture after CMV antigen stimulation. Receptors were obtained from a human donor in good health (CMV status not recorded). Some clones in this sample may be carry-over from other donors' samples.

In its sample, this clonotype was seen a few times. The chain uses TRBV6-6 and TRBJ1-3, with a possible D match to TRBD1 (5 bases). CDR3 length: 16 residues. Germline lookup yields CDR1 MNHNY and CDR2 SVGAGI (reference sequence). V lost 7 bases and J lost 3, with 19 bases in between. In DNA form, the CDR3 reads TGTGCCAGCACAAACAGGCTCGCGGCGTTTGGAAACACCATATATTTT. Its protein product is CASTNRLAAFGNTIYF.

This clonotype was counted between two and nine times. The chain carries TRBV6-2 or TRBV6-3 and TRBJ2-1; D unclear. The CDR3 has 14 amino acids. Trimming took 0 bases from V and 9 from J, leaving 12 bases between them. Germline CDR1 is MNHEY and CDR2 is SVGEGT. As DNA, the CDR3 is TGTGCCAGCAGTTACTCGATGTTAGTCGGTGAGCAGTTCTTC. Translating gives CASSYSMLVGEQFF.

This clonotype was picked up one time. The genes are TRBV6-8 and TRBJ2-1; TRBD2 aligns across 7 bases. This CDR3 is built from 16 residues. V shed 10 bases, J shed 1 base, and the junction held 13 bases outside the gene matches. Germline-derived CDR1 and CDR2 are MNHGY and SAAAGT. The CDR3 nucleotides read TGTGCCAAGACGGGGTGGGCGGGAGAGTCCTACAATGAGCAGTTCTTC. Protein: CAKTGWAGESYNEQFF.

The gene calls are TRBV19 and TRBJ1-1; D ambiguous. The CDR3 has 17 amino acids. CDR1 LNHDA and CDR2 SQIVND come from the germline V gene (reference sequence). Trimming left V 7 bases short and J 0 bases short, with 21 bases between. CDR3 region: CASTIKPILFLNTEAFF. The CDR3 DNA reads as TGTGCCAGTACAATCAAACCCATCCTATTCCTGAACACTGAAGCTTTCTTT.

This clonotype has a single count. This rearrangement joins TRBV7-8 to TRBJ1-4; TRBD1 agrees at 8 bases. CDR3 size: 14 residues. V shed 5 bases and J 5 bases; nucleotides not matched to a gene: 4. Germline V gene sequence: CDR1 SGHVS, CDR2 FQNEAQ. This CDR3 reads CASSRDRLNEKLFF. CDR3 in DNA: TGTGCCAGCAGCAGGGACAGGTTGAATGAAAAACTGTTTTTT.

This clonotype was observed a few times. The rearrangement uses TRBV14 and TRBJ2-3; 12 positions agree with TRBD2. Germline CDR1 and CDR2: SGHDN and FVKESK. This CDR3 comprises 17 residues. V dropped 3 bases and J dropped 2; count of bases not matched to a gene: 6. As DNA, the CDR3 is TGTGCCAGCAGCCAGCGGACTAGCGGGAAATTCACAGATACGCAGTATTTT. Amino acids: CASSQRTSGKFTDTQYF. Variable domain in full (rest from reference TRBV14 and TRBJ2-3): EAGVTQFPSHSVIEKGQTVTLRCDPISGHDNLYWYRRVMGKEIKFLLHFVKESKQDESGMPNNRFLAERTGGTYSTLKVQPAELEDSGVYFCASSQRTSGKFTDTQYFGPGTRLTVL.

The CDR3 DNA follows: TGCGCCAGCAGCCAACGCGGCCCGGGATCAACTAATGAAAAACTGTTTTTT. It codes for CASSQRGPGSTNEKLFF. The rearrangement links TRBV4-3 to TRBJ1-4; no clear D. This CDR3 contains 17 residues. Germline V gene data show CDR1 as LGHNA and CDR2 as YSLEER. Between the trimmed V and J ends, which lost 2 bases and 0 bases, there was a span of 13 bases.

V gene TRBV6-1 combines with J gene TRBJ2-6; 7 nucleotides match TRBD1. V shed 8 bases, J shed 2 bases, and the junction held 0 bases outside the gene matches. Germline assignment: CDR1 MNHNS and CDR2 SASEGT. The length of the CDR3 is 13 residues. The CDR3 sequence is CASDRAGANVLTF. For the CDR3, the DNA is TGTGCCAGCGACAGGGCTGGGGCCAACGTCCTGACTTTC.

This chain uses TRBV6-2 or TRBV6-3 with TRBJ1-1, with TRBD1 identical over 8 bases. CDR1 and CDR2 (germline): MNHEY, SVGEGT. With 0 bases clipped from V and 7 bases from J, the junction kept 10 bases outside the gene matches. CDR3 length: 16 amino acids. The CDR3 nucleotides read TGTGCCAGCAGTTACTCACCGGGCAGGGGGCAAGATGAAGCTTTCTTT. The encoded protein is CASSYSPGRGQDEAFF.

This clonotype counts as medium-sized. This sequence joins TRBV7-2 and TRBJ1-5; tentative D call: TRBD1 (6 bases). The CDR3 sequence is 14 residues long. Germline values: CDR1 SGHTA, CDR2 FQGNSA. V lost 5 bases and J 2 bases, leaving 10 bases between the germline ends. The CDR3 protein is CASSPSGGNQPQHF. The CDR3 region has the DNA TGTGCCAGCAGCCCCTCAGGGGGCAATCAGCCCCAGCATTTT.

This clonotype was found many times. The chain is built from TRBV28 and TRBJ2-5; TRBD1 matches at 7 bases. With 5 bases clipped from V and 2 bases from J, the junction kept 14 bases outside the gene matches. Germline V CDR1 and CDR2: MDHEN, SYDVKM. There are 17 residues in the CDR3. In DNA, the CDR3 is TGTGCCAGCAGTACCCCCATGACAGGGCGTCAGCAAGAGACCCAGTACTTC. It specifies CASSTPMTGRQQETQYF. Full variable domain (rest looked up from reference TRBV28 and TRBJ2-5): DVKVTQSSRYLVKRTGEKVFLECVQDMDHENMFWYRQDPGLGLRLIYFSYDVKMKEKGDIPEGYSVSREKKERFSLILESASTNQTSMYLCASSTPMTGRQQETQYFGPGTRLLVL.

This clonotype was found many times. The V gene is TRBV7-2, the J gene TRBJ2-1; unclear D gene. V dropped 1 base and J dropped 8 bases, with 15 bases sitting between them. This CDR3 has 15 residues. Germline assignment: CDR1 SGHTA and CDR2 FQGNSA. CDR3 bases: TGTGCCAGCAGCTTAGAGGTAGGGAATTTCTATGAGCAGTTCTTC. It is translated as CASSLEVGNFYEQFF.

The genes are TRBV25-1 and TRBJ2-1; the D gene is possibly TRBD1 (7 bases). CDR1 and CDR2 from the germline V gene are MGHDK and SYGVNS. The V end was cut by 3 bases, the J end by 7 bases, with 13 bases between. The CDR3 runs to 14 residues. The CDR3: CASSDLEGANEQFF. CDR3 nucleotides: TGTGCCAGCAGTGATTTGGAGGGGGCGAATGAGCAGTTCTTC.

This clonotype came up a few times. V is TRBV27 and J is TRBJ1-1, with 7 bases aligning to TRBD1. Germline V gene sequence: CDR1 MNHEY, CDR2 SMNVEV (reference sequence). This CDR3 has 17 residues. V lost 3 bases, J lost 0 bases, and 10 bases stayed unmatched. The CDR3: CASSFLRTGLMNTEAFF. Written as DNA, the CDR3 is TGTGCCAGCAGTTTCCTCAGGACAGGCCTGATGAACACTGAAGCTTTCTTT.

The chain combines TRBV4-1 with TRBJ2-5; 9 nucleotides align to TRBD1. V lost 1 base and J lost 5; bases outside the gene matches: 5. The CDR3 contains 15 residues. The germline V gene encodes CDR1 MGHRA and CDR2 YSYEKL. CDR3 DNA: TGCGCCAGCAGCCAAGCCGGGACAGGGTCGGAGACCCAGTACTTC. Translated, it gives CASSQAGTGSETQYF.

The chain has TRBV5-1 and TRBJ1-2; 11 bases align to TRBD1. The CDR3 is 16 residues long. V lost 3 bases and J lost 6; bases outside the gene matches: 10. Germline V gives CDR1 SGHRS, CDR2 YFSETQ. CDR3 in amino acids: CASSSGTGGRWNGYTF. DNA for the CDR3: TGCGCCAGCAGCTCCGGGACAGGGGGAAGATGGAATGGCTACACCTTC.

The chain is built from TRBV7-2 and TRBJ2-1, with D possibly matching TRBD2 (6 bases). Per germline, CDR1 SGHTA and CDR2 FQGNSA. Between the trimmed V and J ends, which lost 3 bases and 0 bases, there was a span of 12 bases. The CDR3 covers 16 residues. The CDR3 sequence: CASSLGDFSSYNEQFF. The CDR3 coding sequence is TGTGCCAGCAGCTTGGGGGACTTCAGCTCCTACAATGAGCAGTTCTTC. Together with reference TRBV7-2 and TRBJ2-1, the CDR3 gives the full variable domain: GAGVSQSPSNKVTEKGKDVELRCDPISGHTALYWYRQSLGQGLEFLIYFQGNSAPDKSGLPSDRFSAERTGGSVSTLTIQRTQQEDSAVYLCASSLGDFSSYNEQFFGPGTRLTVL.